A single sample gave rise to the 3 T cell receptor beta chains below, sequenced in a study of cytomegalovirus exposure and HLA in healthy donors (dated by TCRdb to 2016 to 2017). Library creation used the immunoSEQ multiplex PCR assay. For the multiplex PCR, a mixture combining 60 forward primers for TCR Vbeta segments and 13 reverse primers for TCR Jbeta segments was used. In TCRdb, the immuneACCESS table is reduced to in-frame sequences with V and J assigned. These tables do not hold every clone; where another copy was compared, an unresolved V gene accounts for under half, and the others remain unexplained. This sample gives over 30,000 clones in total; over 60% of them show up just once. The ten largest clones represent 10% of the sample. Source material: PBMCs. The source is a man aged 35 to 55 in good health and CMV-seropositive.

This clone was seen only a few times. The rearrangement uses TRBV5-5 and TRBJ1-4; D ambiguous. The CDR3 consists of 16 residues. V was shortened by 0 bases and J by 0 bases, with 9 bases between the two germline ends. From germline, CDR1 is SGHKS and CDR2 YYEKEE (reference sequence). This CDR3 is CASSLAWSATNEKLFF. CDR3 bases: TGTGCCAGCAGCTTGGCCTGGTCAGCAACTAATGAAAAACTGTTTTTT.

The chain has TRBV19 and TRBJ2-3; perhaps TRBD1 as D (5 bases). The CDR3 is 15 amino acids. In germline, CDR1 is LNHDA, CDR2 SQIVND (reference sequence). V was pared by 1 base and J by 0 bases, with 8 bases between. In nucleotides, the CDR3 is TGTGCCAGTAGTATAGTTTCAGGGAGCACAGATACGCAGTATTTT. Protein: CASSIVSGSTDTQYF.

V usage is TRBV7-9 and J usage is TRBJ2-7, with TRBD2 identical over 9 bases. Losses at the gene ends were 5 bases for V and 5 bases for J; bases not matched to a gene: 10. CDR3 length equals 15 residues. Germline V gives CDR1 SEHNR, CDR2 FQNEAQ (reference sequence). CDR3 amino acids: CASSRRGGALDEQYF. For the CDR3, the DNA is TGTGCCAGCAGCCGGCGCGGGGGGGCGTTGGACGAGCAGTACTTC.